This T cell receptor beta chain originates from a study of tumor-infiltrating lymphocytes in localized non-small cell lung cancer. As for this clone: Its antigen is as yet unknown.

Here immunoSEQ multiplex PCR was the method, and the copy in TCRdb shows in-frame clones only, minus some. Counted here are fewer than 15,000 clones, 74% occurring once; the ten biggest clones make up roughly an eighth. The CDR3 covers 12 residues. The trim removed 4 bases at V and 7 bases at J, leaving 4 bases unmatched. The V gene's germline CDR1 is SGHNT and CDR2 YYREEE (reference sequence). General observations from the study: Tumors had more T cell infiltration than uninvolved lung, per TCRbeta sequencing and CD3 counts.

This TCR was sampled from a human donor with non-small cell lung cancer. V and J are TRBV5-4 and TRBJ2-7; 8 nucleotides match TRBD2. The sample consisted of uninvolved lung tissue not adjacent to the tumor. DNA of the CDR3: TGTGCCAGCAGCAGAGGGACTAGTGAGCAGTACTTC. It translates to CASSRGTSEQYF.